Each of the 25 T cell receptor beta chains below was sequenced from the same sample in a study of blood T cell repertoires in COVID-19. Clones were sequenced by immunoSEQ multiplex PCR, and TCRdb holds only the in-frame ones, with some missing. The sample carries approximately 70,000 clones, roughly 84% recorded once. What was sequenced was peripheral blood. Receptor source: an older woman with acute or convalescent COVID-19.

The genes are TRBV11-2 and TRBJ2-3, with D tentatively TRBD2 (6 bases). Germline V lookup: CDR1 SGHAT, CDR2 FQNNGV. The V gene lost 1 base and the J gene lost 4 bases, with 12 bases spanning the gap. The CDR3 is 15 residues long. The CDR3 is CASSLGGSGADTQYF. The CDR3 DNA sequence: TGTGCCAGCAGCTTAGGTGGGTCGGGAGCAGATACGCAGTATTTT.

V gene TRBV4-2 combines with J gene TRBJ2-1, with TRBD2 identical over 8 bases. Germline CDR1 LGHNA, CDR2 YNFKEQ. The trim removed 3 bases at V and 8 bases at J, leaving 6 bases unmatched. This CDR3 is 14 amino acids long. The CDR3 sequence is CASSQVDGGDEQFF. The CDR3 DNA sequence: TGTGCCAGCAGCCAGGTTGACGGGGGGGATGAGCAGTTCTTC.

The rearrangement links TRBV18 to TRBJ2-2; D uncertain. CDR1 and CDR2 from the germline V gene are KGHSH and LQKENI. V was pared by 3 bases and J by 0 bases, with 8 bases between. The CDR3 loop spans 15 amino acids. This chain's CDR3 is CASSPISSNTGELFF. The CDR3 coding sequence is TGTGCCAGCTCACCCATTAGTTCGAACACCGGGGAGCTGTTTTTT.

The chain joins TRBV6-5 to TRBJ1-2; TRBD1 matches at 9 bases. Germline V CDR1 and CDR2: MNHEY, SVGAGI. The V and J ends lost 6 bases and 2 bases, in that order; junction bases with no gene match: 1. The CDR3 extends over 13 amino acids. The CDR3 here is CASRGTGNYGYTF. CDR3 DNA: TGTGCCAGCAGGGGGACAGGGAACTATGGCTACACCTTC.

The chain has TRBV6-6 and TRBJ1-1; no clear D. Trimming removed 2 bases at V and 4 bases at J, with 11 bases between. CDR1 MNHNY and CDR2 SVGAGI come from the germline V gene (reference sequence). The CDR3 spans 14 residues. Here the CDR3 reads CASSYGFSGTEAFF. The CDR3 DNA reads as TGTGCCAGCAGTTACGGGTTTTCGGGCACTGAAGCTTTCTTT.

CDR3 sequence: CSVEARDRGQETQYF. The CDR3 coding sequence is TGCAGCGTTGAAGCCCGGGACAGGGGGCAAGAGACCCAGTACTTC. V and J are TRBV29-1 and TRBJ2-5; 11 bases are shared with TRBD1. J was trimmed by 2 bases and V by 1 base; bases with no gene match: 3. The V gene's germline CDR1 is SQVTM and CDR2 ANQGSEA. CDR3 size: 15 residues. Drawing the rest from reference TRBV29-1 and TRBJ2-5, the complete variable domain is SAVISQKPSRDICQRGTSLTIQCQVDSQVTMMFWYRQQPGQSLTLIATANQGSEATYESGFVIDKFPISRPNLTFSTLTVSNMSPEDSSIYLCSVEARDRGQETQYFGPGTRLLVL.

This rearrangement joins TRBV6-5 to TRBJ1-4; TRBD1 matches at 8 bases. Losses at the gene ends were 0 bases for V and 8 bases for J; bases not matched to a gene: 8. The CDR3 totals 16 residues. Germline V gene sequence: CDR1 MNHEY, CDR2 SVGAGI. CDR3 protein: CASSYSLITGGEKLFF. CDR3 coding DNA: TGTGCCAGCAGTTACTCCCTAATAACAGGGGGGGAAAAACTGTTTTTT.

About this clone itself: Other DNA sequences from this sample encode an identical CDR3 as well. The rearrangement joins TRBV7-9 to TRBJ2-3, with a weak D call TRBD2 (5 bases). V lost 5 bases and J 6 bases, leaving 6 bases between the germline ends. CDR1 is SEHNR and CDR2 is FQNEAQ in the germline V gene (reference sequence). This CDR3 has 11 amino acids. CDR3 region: CASSRGDTQYF. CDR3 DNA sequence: TGTGCCAGCAGCCGCGGGGATACGCAGTATTTT.

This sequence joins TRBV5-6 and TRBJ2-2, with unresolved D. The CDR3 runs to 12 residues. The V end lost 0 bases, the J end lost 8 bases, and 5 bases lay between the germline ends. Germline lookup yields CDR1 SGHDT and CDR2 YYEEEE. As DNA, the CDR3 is TGTGCCAGCAGCTTGGAAGCGGGGGAGCTGTTTTTT. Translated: CASSLEAGELFF.

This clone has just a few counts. The CDR3 region has the DNA TGCGCCAGCAGCCCGGACATTAATTCCGAGCAGTACTTC. It is translated as CASSPDINSEQYF. V is TRBV5-1 and J is TRBJ2-7; TRBD1 might be the D (5 bases). Trimming took 4 bases from V and 6 from J, leaving 14 bases between them. CDR1 is SGHRS, CDR2 YFSETQ, per germline. CDR3 length equals 13 residues.

This chain's CDR3 is CASSTESAGDTQYF. For the CDR3, the DNA is TGTGCCAGCAGCACCGAATCAGCGGGGGATACGCAGTATTTT. The V call is TRBV4-2, the J call TRBJ2-3, with 7 nucleotides matching TRBD2. From germline, CDR1 is LGHNA and CDR2 YNFKEQ. The CDR3 loop spans 14 amino acids. V was pared by 5 bases and J by 6 bases, with 8 bases of the junction left unmatched.

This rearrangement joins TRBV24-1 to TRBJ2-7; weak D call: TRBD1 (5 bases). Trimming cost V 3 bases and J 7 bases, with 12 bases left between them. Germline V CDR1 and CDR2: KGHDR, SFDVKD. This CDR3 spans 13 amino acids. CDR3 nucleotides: TGTGCCACCAGTGATGTCCTCGCAGGGGAGCAGTACTTC. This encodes CATSDVLAGEQYF.

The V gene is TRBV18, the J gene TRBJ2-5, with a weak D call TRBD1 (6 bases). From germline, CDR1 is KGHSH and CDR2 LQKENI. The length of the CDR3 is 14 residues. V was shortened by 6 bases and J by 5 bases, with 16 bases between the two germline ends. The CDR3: CASSLQGRGETQYF. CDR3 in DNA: TGTGCCAGCTCGCTACAGGGAAGGGGGGAGACCCAGTACTTC.

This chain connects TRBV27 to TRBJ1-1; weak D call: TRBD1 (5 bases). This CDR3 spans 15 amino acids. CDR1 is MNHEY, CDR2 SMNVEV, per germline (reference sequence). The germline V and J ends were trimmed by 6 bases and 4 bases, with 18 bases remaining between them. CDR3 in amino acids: CASRWTRVRVTEAFF. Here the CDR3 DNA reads TGTGCCAGCAGATGGACACGTGTCCGAGTCACTGAAGCTTTCTTT.

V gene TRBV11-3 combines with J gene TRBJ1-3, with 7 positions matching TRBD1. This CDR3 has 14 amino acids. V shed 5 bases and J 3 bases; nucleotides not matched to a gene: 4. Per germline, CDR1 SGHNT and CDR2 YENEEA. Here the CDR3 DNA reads TGTGCCAGCAGCCCGACAGGGAATGGAAACACCATATATTTT. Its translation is CASSPTGNGNTIYF. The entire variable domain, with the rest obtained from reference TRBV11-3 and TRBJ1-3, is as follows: EAGVVQSPRYKIIEKKQPVAFWCNPISGHNTLYWYLQNLGQGPELLIRYENEEAVDDSQLPKDRFSAERLKGVDSTLKIQPAELGDSAVYLCASSPTGNGNTIYFGEGSWLTVV.

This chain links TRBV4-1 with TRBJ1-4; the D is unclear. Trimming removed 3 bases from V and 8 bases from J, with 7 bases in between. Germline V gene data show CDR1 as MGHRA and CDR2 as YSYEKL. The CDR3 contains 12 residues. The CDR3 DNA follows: TGCGCCAGCAGCCAGAGTTGGGAAAAACTGTTTTTT. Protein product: CASSQSWEKLFF.

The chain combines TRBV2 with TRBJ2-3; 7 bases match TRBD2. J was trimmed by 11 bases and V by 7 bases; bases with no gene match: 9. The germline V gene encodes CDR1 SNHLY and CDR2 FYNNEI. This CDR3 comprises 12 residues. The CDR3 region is CASNRGLGGQYF. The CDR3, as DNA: TGTGCCAGCAATCGAGGACTAGGAGGGCAGTATTTT.

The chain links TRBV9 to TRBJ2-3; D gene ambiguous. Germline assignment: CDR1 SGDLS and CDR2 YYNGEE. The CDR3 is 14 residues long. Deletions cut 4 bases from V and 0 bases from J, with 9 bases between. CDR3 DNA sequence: TGTGCCAGCAGCCCCCCTTATAGCACAGATACGCAGTATTTT. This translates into CASSPPYSTDTQYF.

The CDR3 nucleotides read TGTGCCAGCAGCTTAGCGGCTACTAGCGGGGGCCCCTACGAGCAGTACTTC. It translates to CASSLAATSGGPYEQYF. The genes are TRBV7-9 and TRBJ2-7; 11 nucleotides match TRBD2. Trimming cost V 0 bases and J 2 bases; bases outside gene matches: 6. The CDR3 has 17 amino acids. Germline CDR1 and CDR2: SEHNR and FQNEAQ (reference sequence).

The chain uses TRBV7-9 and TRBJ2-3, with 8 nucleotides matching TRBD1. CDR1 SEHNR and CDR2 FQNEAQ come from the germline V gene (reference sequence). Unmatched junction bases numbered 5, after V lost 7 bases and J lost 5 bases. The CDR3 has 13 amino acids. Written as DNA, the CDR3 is TGTGCCAGCAAACCACAGGGGGAAGATACGCAGTATTTT. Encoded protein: CASKPQGEDTQYF.

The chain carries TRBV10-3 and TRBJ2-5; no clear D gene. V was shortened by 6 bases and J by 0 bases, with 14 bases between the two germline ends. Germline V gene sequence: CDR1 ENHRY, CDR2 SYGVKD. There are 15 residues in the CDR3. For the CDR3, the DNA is TGTGCCATCAGAGAAGCCGCCGTAAACCAAGAGACCCAGTACTTC. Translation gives CAIREAAVNQETQYF.

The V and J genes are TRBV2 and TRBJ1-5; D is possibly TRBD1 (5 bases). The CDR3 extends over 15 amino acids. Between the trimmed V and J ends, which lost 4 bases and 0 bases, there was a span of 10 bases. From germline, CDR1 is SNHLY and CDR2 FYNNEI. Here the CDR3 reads CASSALTDSNQPQHF. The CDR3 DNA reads TGTGCCAGCAGTGCTTTGACAGATAGCAATCAGCCCCAGCATTTT. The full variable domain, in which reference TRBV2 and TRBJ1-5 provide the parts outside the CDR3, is EPEVTQTPSHQVTQMGQEVILRCVPISNHLYFYWYRQILGQKVEFLVSFYNNEISEKSEIFDDQFSVERPDGSNFTLKIRSTKLEDSAMYFCASSALTDSNQPQHFGDGTRLSIL.

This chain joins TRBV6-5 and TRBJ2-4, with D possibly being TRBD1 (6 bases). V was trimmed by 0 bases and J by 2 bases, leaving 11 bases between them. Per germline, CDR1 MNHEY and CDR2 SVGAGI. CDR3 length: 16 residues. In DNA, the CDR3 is TGTGCCAGCAGTTACTCGATCAGGGACACCAAAAACATTCAGTACTTC. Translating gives CASSYSIRDTKNIQYF.

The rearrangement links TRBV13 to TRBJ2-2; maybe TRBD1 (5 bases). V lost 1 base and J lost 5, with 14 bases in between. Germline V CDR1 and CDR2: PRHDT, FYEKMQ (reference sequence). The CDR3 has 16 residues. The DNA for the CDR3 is TGTGCCAGCAGCTTAGAAGGGGCCCTTGGAACCGGGGAGCTGTTTTTT. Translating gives CASSLEGALGTGELFF.

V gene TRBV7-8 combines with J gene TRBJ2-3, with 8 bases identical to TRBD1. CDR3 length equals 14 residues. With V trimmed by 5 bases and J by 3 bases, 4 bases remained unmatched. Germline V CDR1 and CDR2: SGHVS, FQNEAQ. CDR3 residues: CASSQRTGTDTQYF. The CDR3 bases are TGTGCCAGCAGCCAACGGACAGGGACAGATACGCAGTATTTT.